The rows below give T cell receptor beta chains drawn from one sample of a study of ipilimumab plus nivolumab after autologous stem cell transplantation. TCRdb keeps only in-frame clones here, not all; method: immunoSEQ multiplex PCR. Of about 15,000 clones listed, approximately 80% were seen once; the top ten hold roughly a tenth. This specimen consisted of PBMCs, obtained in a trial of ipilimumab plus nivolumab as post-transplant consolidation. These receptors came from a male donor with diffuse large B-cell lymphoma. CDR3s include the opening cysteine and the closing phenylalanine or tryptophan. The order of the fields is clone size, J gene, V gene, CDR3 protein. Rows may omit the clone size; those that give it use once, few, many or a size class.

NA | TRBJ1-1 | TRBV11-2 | CASVCYNWRTEAFF
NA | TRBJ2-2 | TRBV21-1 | CASSYRGLAVEQPGELFF
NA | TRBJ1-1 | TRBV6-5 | CASSYVRTANTEAFF
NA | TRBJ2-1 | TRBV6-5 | CASSLTSGGTHNEQFF
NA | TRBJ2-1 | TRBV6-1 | CATATRSYNEQFF
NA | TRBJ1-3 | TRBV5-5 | CASSSITGVRGNTIYF
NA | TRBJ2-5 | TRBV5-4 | CASSSSPTVQETQYF
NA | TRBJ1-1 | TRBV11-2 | CASSFSDDGEAFF
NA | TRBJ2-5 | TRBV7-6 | CASSQGLAGAEYQETQYF
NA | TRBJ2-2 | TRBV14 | CASRPGQTNTGELFF
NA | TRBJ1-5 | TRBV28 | CASSPLGARNQPQHF
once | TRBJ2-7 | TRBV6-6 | CASSYSKETAGYEQYF
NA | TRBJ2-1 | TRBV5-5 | CASSFGTDFYNEQFF
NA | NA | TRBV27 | CASSWPGGGINEQYF
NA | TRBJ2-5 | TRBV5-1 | CASSLDGGLTQYF
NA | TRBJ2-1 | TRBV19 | CASSIVLSSYNEQFF
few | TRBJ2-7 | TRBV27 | CASSPTRSRLAAHYEQYF
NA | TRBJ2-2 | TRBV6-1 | CASSRVGGTGELFF
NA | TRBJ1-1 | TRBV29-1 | CSVDGMSVGAFF
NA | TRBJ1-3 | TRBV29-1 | CREVDAGNTIYF
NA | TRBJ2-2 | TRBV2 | CASGAGGPGELFF
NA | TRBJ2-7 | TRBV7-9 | CASSLARASSEQYF
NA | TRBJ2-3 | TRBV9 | CASSVGDSYTDTQYF
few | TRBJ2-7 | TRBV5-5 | CASSTASYEQYF
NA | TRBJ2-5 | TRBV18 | CASSPSFEDQETQYF
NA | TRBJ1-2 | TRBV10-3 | CASRETGVAGYTF
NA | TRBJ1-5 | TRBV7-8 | CASSGGQGRTQPQHF
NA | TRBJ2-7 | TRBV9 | CASSAQGGDSERQYF
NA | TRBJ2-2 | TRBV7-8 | CASSPLWGIGELFF
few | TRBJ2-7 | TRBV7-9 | CASSGLAVSYEQYF
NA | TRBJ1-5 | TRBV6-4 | CASSPDRGEPQHF
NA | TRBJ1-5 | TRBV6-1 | CASSTDPLKPQHF
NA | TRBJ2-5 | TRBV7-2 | CASSPSLIAGAQETQYF
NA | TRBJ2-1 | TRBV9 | CASSVGGPHDGNEQFF
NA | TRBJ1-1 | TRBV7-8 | CASSLRSPRNEAFF
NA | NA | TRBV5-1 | CASSLEPHYEQYF
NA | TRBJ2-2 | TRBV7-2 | CASRSIAGGWTGELFF
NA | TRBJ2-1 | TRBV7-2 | CASSRAGGTYYNEQFF
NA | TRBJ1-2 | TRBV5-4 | CASLRDVPGKTYGF
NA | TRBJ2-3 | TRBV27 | CASSPLTGGVGSGTDTQYF
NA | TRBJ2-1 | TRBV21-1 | CASSSPSGTNSYNEQFF
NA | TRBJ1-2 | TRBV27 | CASTPSRNHGYTF